A selection of T cell receptor beta chains follows, all from one sample in a study of Graves' ophthalmopathy and Graves' hyperthyroidism. TCRdb independently ran MiXCR on the multiplex PCR reads; one entry per CDR3 protein. The profile shows around 590,000 distinct CDR3 sequences, about 35% of them singletons. Material: peripheral blood or thyroid tissue (not recorded which). These receptor sequences come from an adult man with Graves' hyperthyroidism. The CDR3 runs from the conserved cysteine through the conserved F or W.

v_gene	j_gene	CDR3aa
TRBV13	TRBJ2-6	CASSLSSVLTF
TRBV25-1	TRBJ2-2	CASSASSLAGELFF
TRBV5-8	TRBJ1-2	CASSLETGQGYTF
TRBV18	TRBJ2-5	CASSPGTAYQETQYF
TRBV5-6	TRBJ2-5	CASSWDRAWETQYF
TRBV16	TRBJ2-7	CASSPNYEQYF
TRBV5-6	TRBJ2-7	CASSRRQAYHEQYF
TRBV2	TRBJ1-1	CASSAGTDNTEAFF
TRBV5-8	TRBJ2-5	CASSLAAGRETQYF
TRBV28	TRBJ1-1	CASRTQVPNTEAFF